This TCR beta chain is from a study of cytomegalovirus exposure and HLA in healthy donors. Study-wide results and caveats: Within the data, a cluster of highly shared sequence variants was likely a sequencing artifact. Some 150 TCR beta chains were listed as cytomegalovirus-associated.

Donors were nominally healthy when sampled, though unrecorded immune exposures were likely. 60 Vbeta and 13 Jbeta primers were used in PCR. Data came from immunoSEQ multiplex PCR; TCRdb stores just in-frame clones and leaves some out. The table records roughly 73,000 clones, 60% to 85% of them present only once. V was pared by 4 bases and J by 0 bases, with 3 bases of the junction left unmatched. There are 13 residues in the CDR3. The germline gives CDR1 SQVTM, CDR2 ANQGSEA. This clone was observed a single time. What it binds is not known. The sample was PBMCs. This clonotype was sampled from a man in his 70s in good health and CMV-seronegative. This chain uses TRBV29-1 with TRBJ2-7, with 7 bases lining up with TRBD1. DNA of the CDR3: TGCAGCGTTGGACAGGGTAGCTCCTACGAGCAGTACTTC. This gives the protein CSVGQGSSYEQYF.